Below, 21 T cell receptor beta chains from the same sample are listed, as sequenced in a study of Ad26.COV2.S vaccination and SARS-CoV-2 variants. Treatment given: around 19 received Ad26.COV2.S at low or high dose, single or two shots; roughly 5 received placebo; per-sample allocation not given. All samples were drawn on day 63, counting from the first vaccine or placebo injection. Assay: immunoSEQ multiplex PCR; the TCRdb copy retains only in-frame clones and omits some. The table has over 450,000 clones, roughly nine tenths seen once. This specimen was peripheral blood, taken in a trial of Ad26.COV2.S vaccine versus placebo. The receptors originated from a person between 18 and 60 years old who received the Ad26.COV2.S COVID-19 vaccine or a placebo.

The chain uses TRBV18 and TRBJ1-1, with D perhaps TRBD1 (6 bases). Trimming cost V 8 bases and J 1 base, with 14 bases left between them. The CDR3 loop spans 14 amino acids. Germline-derived CDR1 and CDR2 are KGHSH and LQKENI. The CDR3 spells CASLLDSWNTEAFF. In DNA form, the CDR3 reads TGTGCCAGCCTACTGGACAGTTGGAACACTGAAGCTTTCTTT.

This rearrangement joins TRBV9 to TRBJ2-1; D unclear. Germline loops: CDR1 SGDLS, CDR2 YYNGEE. This CDR3 is 16 amino acids long. The germline V and J ends were trimmed by 0 bases and 0 bases, with 10 bases remaining between them. Here the CDR3 reads CASSVAVASSYNEQFF. In nucleotides, the CDR3 is TGTGCCAGCAGCGTAGCTGTGGCGAGCTCCTACAATGAGCAGTTCTTC.

This rearrangement joins TRBV6-5 to TRBJ2-7; TRBD2 matches 8 bases. Germline CDR1 and CDR2: MNHEY and SVGAGI. The CDR3 sequence is 14 residues long. V lost 5 bases, J lost 0 bases, and 3 bases stayed unmatched. The CDR3 reads CASSPAGGSYEQYF. The CDR3 coding sequence is TGTGCCAGCAGTCCTGCGGGGGGCTCCTACGAGCAGTACTTC.

The chain is built from TRBV6-5 and TRBJ2-5, with TRBD2 matching over 8 bases. This CDR3 has 14 amino acids. V was clipped by 3 bases and J by 1 base; unmatched bases: 1. Germline V lookup: CDR1 MNHEY, CDR2 SVGAGI. Here the CDR3 reads CASSYGLAQETQYF. The CDR3 coding sequence is TGTGCCAGCAGTTATGGACTAGCCCAAGAGACCCAGTACTTC.

The rearrangement links TRBV21-1 to TRBJ2-5. TRBV21-1 is termed a pseudogene. This CDR3 is built from 16 residues. This CDR3 reads CASSKVGQPLRETQYF. CDR3 nucleotides: TGTGCCAGCAGCAAAGTCGGGCAGCCCTTAAGGGAGACCCAGTACTTC.

The CDR3 DNA reads as TGCGCCAGCAGCCAAACCGGCGGGAGTTATAATGAGCAGTTCTTC. Residues: CASSQTGGSYNEQFF. The chain combines TRBV5-1 with TRBJ2-1; 7 nucleotides align to TRBD2. This CDR3 region has 15 residues. The ends lost 4 bases at V and 7 bases at J; junction bases unmatched: 11. Germline values: CDR1 SGHRS, CDR2 YFSETQ. The whole variable domain, remainder taken from reference TRBV5-1 and TRBJ2-1, is KAGVTQTPRYLIKTRGQQVTLSCSPISGHRSVSWYQQTPGQGLQFLFEYFSETQRNKGNFPGRFSGRQFSNSRSEMNVSTLELGDSALYLCASSQTGGSYNEQFFGPGTRLTVL.

The chain employs TRBV20-1 and TRBJ1-1, with no clear D. The germline V and J ends were trimmed by 6 bases and 6 bases, with 11 bases remaining between them. Germline V gives CDR1 DFQATT, CDR2 SNEGSKA (reference sequence). The CDR3 totals 11 residues. CDR3 sequence: CSASRWPEAFF. The CDR3 nucleotides are TGCAGTGCGTCTCGGTGGCCTGAAGCTTTCTTT.

This chain links TRBV4-1 with TRBJ1-3, with no clear D. The CDR3 consists of 17 residues. Trimming removed 1 base from V and 3 bases from J, with 16 bases in between. CDR1 is MGHRA, CDR2 YSYEKL, per germline. CDR3 nucleotide sequence: TGCGCCAGCAGCCAAGGACGGACCCCCTCTATTGGAAACACCATATATTTT. It yields the protein CASSQGRTPSIGNTIYF.

This sequence joins TRBV2 and TRBJ1-6, with D perhaps TRBD1 (6 bases). Trimming removed 0 bases at V and 15 bases at J, with 12 bases between. This CDR3 region has 13 residues. Germline CDR1 and CDR2: SNHLY and FYNNEI. This CDR3 is CASSEAGTYVLHF. CDR3 DNA sequence: TGTGCCAGCAGTGAAGCCGGGACATACGTCCTCCACTTT.

J is TRBJ1-4 and V is TRBV6-1; possible D gene TRBD1, 6 bases. Trimming removed 3 bases at V and 9 bases at J, with 17 bases between. CDR1 is MNHNS and CDR2 is SASEGT in the germline V gene. The CDR3 sequence is 15 residues long. This CDR3 is CASSDMIGGLQKLFF. CDR3 DNA sequence: TGTGCCAGCAGTGACATGATCGGGGGGCTGCAAAAACTGTTTTTT.

The CDR3 loop is CASSLAGPNTEAFF. CDR3 nucleotide sequence: TGTGCCAGCAGCTTAGCGGGGCCGAACACTGAAGCTTTCTTT. The chain is built from TRBV5-6 and TRBJ1-1; D may be TRBD1 (5 bases). The CDR3 is made up of 14 amino acids. Trimming took off 2 bases at V and 1 base at J, with 9 bases between the two ends. Germline lookup yields CDR1 SGHDT and CDR2 YYEEEE.

V usage is TRBV10-3 and J usage is TRBJ2-7, with TRBD1 matching 7 bases. Germline V gene lookup returns CDR1 ENHRY and CDR2 SYGVKD. With 2 bases clipped from V and 1 base from J, the junction kept 2 bases outside the gene matches. The CDR3 sequence is 14 residues long. The DNA of the CDR3 is TGTGCCATCAGTGAGGACAGGGCATCCTACGAGCAGTACTTC. This sequence encodes CAISEDRASYEQYF.

The V call is TRBV6-5, the J call TRBJ1-1; unclear D gene. The length of the CDR3 is 15 residues. V shed 0 bases and J shed 1 base, with 9 bases lying between them. Per the germline V gene, CDR1 is MNHEY and CDR2 is SVGAGI. The CDR3 DNA reads as TGTGCCAGCAGTTACTCGAGCTATAGGAACACTGAAGCTTTCTTT. Its translation is CASSYSSYRNTEAFF.

The CDR3 here is CAIQASGEQFF. DNA of the CDR3: TGTGCCATCCAGGCAAGCGGTGAGCAGTTCTTC. The chain links TRBV27 to TRBJ2-1; a weak D match, TRBD2 (5 bases). CDR1 and CDR2 from the germline V gene are MNHEY and SMNVEV (reference sequence). The CDR3 covers 11 residues. Trimming cost V 10 bases and J 9 bases, with 13 bases left between them.

The gene calls are TRBV5-1 and TRBJ2-1, with D maybe TRBD1 (6 bases). Germline CDR1 SGHRS, CDR2 YFSETQ. V gave up 4 bases and J gave up 1 base, with 18 bases separating them. This CDR3 comprises 17 residues. CDR3 residues: CASSLDSSRGSYNEQFF. The CDR3 bases are TGCGCCAGCAGCCTGGACAGCTCCAGAGGGTCCTACAATGAGCAGTTCTTC.

The chain employs TRBV9 and TRBJ2-2, with 11 bases that match TRBD1. Germline V CDR1 and CDR2: SGDLS, YYNGEE. CDR3 length: 16 amino acids. The V gene end was trimmed by 3 bases and the J gene end by 3 bases; junction bases not matched to a gene: 4. CDR3 in amino acids: CASSARGQGDTGELFF. The CDR3 DNA sequence: TGTGCCAGCAGCGCAAGGGGACAGGGGGACACCGGGGAGCTGTTTTTT.

The V and J genes are TRBV19 and TRBJ2-1, with D perhaps assigned TRBD1 or TRBD2 (6 bases each). Trimming removed 2 bases at V and 7 bases at J, with 9 bases between. The CDR3 is 13 residues long. Germline CDR1 LNHDA, CDR2 SQIVND (reference sequence). The CDR3 spells CASSIWGANEQFF. The CDR3 nucleotides are TGTGCCAGTAGTATATGGGGGGCTAATGAGCAGTTCTTC.

This rearrangement joins TRBV9 to TRBJ2-3; D might be TRBD1 (7 bases). The CDR3 has 16 residues. CDR1 and CDR2 from the germline V gene are SGDLS and YYNGEE. Trimming shortened V by 2 bases and J by 0 bases, and 13 bases separated the two germline ends. As DNA, the CDR3 is TGTGCCAGCAGCGTGTCAGGGGGGACTAGCACAGATACGCAGTATTTT. As protein: CASSVSGGTSTDTQYF.

The V gene is TRBV6-5, the J gene TRBJ2-1; TRBD2 matches 11 bases. V lost 0 bases and J lost 7; bases outside the gene matches: 5. The germline V gene has CDR1 MNHEY and CDR2 SVGAGI. The CDR3 is made up of 16 amino acids. The CDR3 sequence is CASSYSRASGRNEQFF. As DNA, the CDR3 is TGTGCCAGCAGTTACTCGAGGGCTAGCGGGAGGAATGAGCAGTTCTTC.

The V gene is TRBV5-1, the J gene TRBJ1-3; D uncertain. Germline V gives CDR1 SGHRS, CDR2 YFSETQ. The V gene lost 0 bases and the J gene lost 4 bases, with 17 bases spanning the gap. The CDR3 length is 17 residues. CDR3 region: CASSLDGGVSLGNTIYF. DNA for the CDR3: TGCGCCAGCAGCTTGGACGGAGGAGTTTCATTAGGAAACACCATATATTTT.

This chain connects TRBV12-3 or TRBV12-4 to TRBJ2-2, with a weak D call TRBD2 (5 bases). V was pared by 6 bases and J by 7 bases, with 6 bases between. CDR3 length equals 11 residues. The DNA of the CDR3 is TGTGCCAGCAGCCGGGGCGGGGAGCTGTTTTTT. Its translation is CASSRGGELFF.